The rows below give T cell receptor beta chains drawn from one sample of a study of OX40 agonist ivuxolimab in advanced cancers. Here immunoSEQ multiplex PCR was the method, and the copy in TCRdb shows in-frame clones only, minus some. Among about 58,000 clones listed, 75% to 90% were seen once. This material consisted of CD4+ or CD8+ T cells sorted from blood, taken in a trial of the OX40 agonist ivuxolimab. Every receptor here comes from an adult with an advanced solid tumor such as melanoma, head and neck, liver or kidney cancer. Each CDR3 is given with its conserved first and last residue. The D gene is left open where the match is weak. Some rows mark clone size as missing; the rest say once, few, many or name a class of expanded clone.

. | TRBJ2-5 | . | TRBV6-1 | CASSSTGKQETQYF | TGTGCCAGCAGTTCTACAGGGAAACAAGAGACCCAGTACTTC
. | TRBJ1-2 | TRBD1 | TRBV5-6 | CASSLGQGDGYTF | TGTGCCAGCAGCCTTGGACAGGGAGATGGCTACACCTTC
. | TRBJ1-5 | . | TRBV25-1 | CASSGTNQPQHF | TGTGCCAGCAGTGGGACAAATCAGCCCCAGCATTTT
. | TRBJ1-3 | . | TRBV30 | CAWSIGTSGNTIYF | TGTGCCTGGAGTATCGGGACCTCTGGAAACACCATATATTTT
. | TRBJ1-5 | TRBD1 | TRBV28 | CASSLPPGQKHQPQHF | TGTGCCAGCAGTTTACCCCCGGGACAGAAGCATCAGCCCCAGCATTTT
. | TRBJ2-3 | TRBD2 | TRBV6-5 | CASSLGLAGGNTQYF | TGTGCCAGCAGTCTCGGACTAGCGGGAGGTAATACGCAGTATTTT
. | TRBJ2-7 | TRBD1 | TRBV25-1 | CASSEAGQGDEQYF | TGTGCCAGCAGTGAAGCGGGACAGGGGGACGAGCAGTACTTC
. | TRBJ1-1 | . | TRBV20-1 | CSAKNTVEAFF | TGCAGTGCTAAAAACACCGTTGAAGCTTTCTTT
. | TRBJ2-7 | . | TRBV4-1 | CASSQVSGPPSEQYF | TGCGCCAGCAGCCAAGTCAGCGGCCCCCCGAGCGAGCAGTACTTC
. | TRBJ2-7 | . | TRBV19 | CASSIEPAYEQYF | TGTGCCAGTAGTATAGAGCCAGCCTACGAGCAGTACTTC
. | TRBJ2-3 | TRBD1 | TRBV30 | CAWGGRTGSNTDTQYF | TGTGCCTGGGGTGGGAGGACAGGGTCAAACACAGATACGCAGTATTTT
. | TRBJ2-3 | TRBD1 | TRBV28 | CASRGQGAPTDTQYF | TGTGCCAGCAGGGGACAGGGGGCGCCCACAGATACGCAGTATTTT
. | TRBJ2-2 | . | TRBV6-5 | CASSSLKASNTGELFF | TGTGCCAGCAGTTCGTTGAAGGCCTCGAACACCGGGGAGCTGTTTTTT
. | TRBJ1-6 | . | TRBV7-2 | CASSLEPGTSPLHF | TGTGCCAGCAGCTTAGAACCGGGTACCTCACCCCTCCACTTT
. | TRBJ2-6 | TRBD1 | TRBV15 | CATSTGGSGANVLTF | TGTGCCACCAGCACAGGGGGCTCTGGGGCCAACGTCCTGACTTTC
once | TRBJ2-1 | . | TRBV27 | CASSLRTVYNEQFF | TGTGCCAGCAGTTTGAGGACGGTCTACAATGAGCAGTTCTTC
. | TRBJ2-1 | TRBD1 | TRBV6-6 | CASSYGDSGNEQFF | TGTGCCAGCAGTTACGGGGACAGTGGGAATGAGCAGTTCTTC